The next 28 T cell receptor beta chains were all read from a single sample in a study of high-grade serous ovarian cancer treatment subgroups. Assay used: immunoSEQ multiplex PCR; TCRdb lists only in-frame clones, some missing. The sample includes some 7,000 clones, approximately 70% seen only once; the top ten take 5.8%. Tumor tissue was taken before any definitive surgery or chemotherapy was given. Sequences were obtained from tumor tissue. The receptors originated from a human donor with high-grade serous ovarian cancer.

A few counts support this clone. The CDR3 coding sequence is TGTGCCAGTAGTAGCAGGGACTCTGGAAACACCATATATTTT. Translation: CASSSRDSGNTIYF. The genes are TRBV19 and TRBJ1-3, with D possibly TRBD1 on 5 matching bases. Germline loops: CDR1 LNHDA, CDR2 SQIVND (reference sequence). This CDR3 region has 14 residues. V dropped 4 bases and J dropped 0 bases, with 7 bases sitting between them.

This clone turned up a few times. The gene calls are TRBV21-1 and TRBJ1-4. TRBV21-1 is given as a pseudogene. The CDR3 has 11 residues. The CDR3 bases are TGTGCCAGCATCTCAAATGAAAAACTGTTTTTT. Its protein product is CASISNEKLFF.

V gene TRBV5-1 combines with J gene TRBJ2-1; possibly TRBD2 for D (6 bases). The CDR3 loop spans 14 amino acids. CDR1 and CDR2 from the germline V gene are SGHRS and YFSETQ. V lost 3 bases to trimming and J lost 5 bases, with 12 bases between them. CDR3 sequence: CASSSTSRHNEQFF. The CDR3 bases are TGCGCCAGCAGCTCGACTAGTAGGCACAATGAGCAGTTCTTC.

The chain couples TRBV4-3 to TRBJ2-3, with D possibly called TRBD1 or TRBD2 (5 bases each). Germline-derived CDR1 and CDR2 are LGHNA and YSLEER. Trimming cost V 1 base and J 6 bases, with 11 bases left between them. This CDR3 spans 14 amino acids. The CDR3: CASSQAPRGDTQYF. The CDR3 DNA reads as TGCGCCAGCAGCCAAGCACCCCGGGGCGATACGCAGTATTTT.

The chain couples TRBV4-3 to TRBJ2-7; TRBD2 aligns across 11 bases. CDR3 size: 17 residues. Germline-derived CDR1 and CDR2 are LGHNA and YSLEER. Trimming removed 0 bases from V and 4 bases from J; junction bases left unmatched: 8. This CDR3 is CASSQDFGTSGRYEQYF. In DNA form, the CDR3 reads TGCGCCAGCAGCCAAGATTTTGGGACTAGCGGTAGGTACGAGCAGTACTTC.

This clone was recorded once. This chain links TRBV29-1 with TRBJ2-1, with D hard to call. V lost 6 bases and J 0 bases, leaving 12 bases between the germline ends. CDR1 and CDR2 from the germline V gene are SQVTM and ANQGSEA. CDR3 length equals 14 residues. CDR3 DNA sequence: TGCAGCGTGGAGACACAGAGCTCCTACAATGAGCAGTTCTTC. The encoded protein is CSVETQSSYNEQFF.

This chain links TRBV9 with TRBJ2-3; 12 nucleotides align to TRBD2. The V and J ends lost 0 bases and 4 bases, in that order; junction bases with no gene match: 6. CDR3 length: 17 amino acids. Germline CDR1 reads SGDLS; CDR2 reads YYNGEE. For the CDR3, the DNA is TGTGCCAGCAGCGTAGCGGCTAGCGGGAGGGCCGCAGATACGCAGTATTTT. As protein: CASSVAASGRAADTQYF.

The chain uses TRBV6-5 and TRBJ2-5; 8 bases are a match to TRBD2. The DNA end favors TRBJ2-7, so the J call may be wrong. Germline CDR1 is MNHEY and CDR2 is SVGAGI. The CDR3 is 14 residues long. In nucleotides, the CDR3 is TGTGCCACAGGGGTGGCGGGAGGCTTCTACGAGCAGTACTTC. It yields the protein CATGVAGGFYEQYF.

The chain links TRBV7-2 to TRBJ1-1; D possibly corresponds to TRBD1 (6 bases). The V gene's germline CDR1 is SGHTA and CDR2 FQGNSA. This CDR3 region has 13 residues. The V end lost 5 bases, the J end lost 1 base, and 8 bases lay between the germline ends. The CDR3 loop reads CASSADRNTEAFF. Written as DNA, the CDR3 is TGTGCCAGCAGCGCGGACAGGAACACTGAAGCTTTCTTT.

This clone was detected only a few times. This rearrangement joins TRBV6-5 to TRBJ2-7; 7 bases match TRBD1. Per germline, CDR1 MNHEY and CDR2 SVGAGI. The CDR3 runs 15 residues. Trimming took 0 bases from V and 2 from J; bases not matched to a gene: 4. In nucleotides, the CDR3 is TGTGCCAGCAGTTACTCCCGACAGGGAACCTACGAGCAGTACTTC. Its protein product is CASSYSRQGTYEQYF.

This clone appeared once. The chain employs TRBV5-1 and TRBJ2-1, with TRBD2 identical over 10 bases. The junction had 8 bases not matched to a gene; V was cut back by 4 bases and J by 7 bases. The CDR3 spans 15 residues. Germline CDR1 SGHRS, CDR2 YFSETQ. The CDR3, as DNA: TGCGCCAGCAGCGCCGTATTAGCGGGAGGTAATGAGCAGTTCTTC. Residues: CASSAVLAGGNEQFF. Using reference TRBV5-1 and TRBJ2-1 for the parts outside the CDR3, the full variable domain is KAGVTQTPRYLIKTRGQQVTLSCSPISGHRSVSWYQQTPGQGLQFLFEYFSETQRNKGNFPGRFSGRQFSNSRSEMNVSTLELGDSALYLCASSAVLAGGNEQFFGPGTRLTVL.

The chain combines TRBV5-1 with TRBJ1-4; D unresolved. CDR1 and CDR2 (germline): SGHRS, YFSETQ. This CDR3 has 14 amino acids. V was cut by 1 base and J by 0 bases, with 4 bases left in between. CDR3: CASSLLATNEKLFF. CDR3 nucleotide sequence: TGCGCCAGCAGCTTGCTTGCAACTAATGAAAAACTGTTTTTT.

This sequence joins TRBV30 and TRBJ1-1, with D hard to call. The germline V and J ends were trimmed by 2 bases and 9 bases, with 7 bases remaining between them. The CDR3 covers 10 residues. Germline V gene sequence: CDR1 GTSNPN, CDR2 SVGIG (reference sequence). The CDR3 DNA reads as TGTGCCTGGAGTTTACAGCAAGCTTTCTTT. Its protein product is CAWSLQQAFF.

This clone is labeled as large. One end of the junction is discordant with germline, which a read error may explain. The genes are TRBV19 and TRBJ1-4; D possibly corresponds to TRBD1 (5 bases). Germline V gene lookup returns CDR1 LNHDA and CDR2 SQIVND (reference sequence). The CDR3 is 10 residues long. The CDR3 DNA is TGCGGGGCGGGGTATGAAAAACTGTTTTTT. Translated: CGAGYEKLFF.

The CDR3 coding sequence is TGTGCCAGCAGCCAAGGGCAAGCTGGAAACACCATATATTTT. Amino acid sequence: CASSQGQAGNTIYF. V is TRBV4-2 and J is TRBJ1-3; D is unresolved. The CDR3 is 14 amino acids. In germline, CDR1 is LGHNA, CDR2 YNFKEQ. Trimming stripped 1 base from V and 2 bases from J, with 6 bases between.

This clone has only one observation. The CDR3 loop reads CASSRGTNVYEQYF. In DNA, the CDR3 is TGTGCCAGCAGTCGGGGGACTAACGTTTACGAGCAGTACTTC. The chain is built from TRBV7-2 and TRBJ2-7, with TRBD2 matching over 7 bases. J was trimmed by 4 bases and V by 6 bases; bases with no gene match: 9. This CDR3 contains 14 residues. Germline V gene data show CDR1 as SGHTA and CDR2 as FQGNSA.

In its sample, this clone was seen a few times. V is TRBV4-2 and J is TRBJ2-7; 14 bases map to TRBD2. J lost 2 bases, V lost 0 bases, and 9 bases had no gene match. Germline V gene data show CDR1 as LGHNA and CDR2 as YNFKEQ. The CDR3 consists of 19 residues. CDR3 loop: CASSQERLAGGGGAYEQYF. The CDR3 DNA reads TGTGCCAGCAGCCAAGAGCGACTAGCGGGAGGGGGTGGGGCCTACGAGCAGTACTTC.

V and J are TRBV29-1 and TRBJ2-1; D is uncertain. The CDR3 has 15 amino acids. Germline V gives CDR1 SQVTM, CDR2 ANQGSEA. Trimming left V 2 bases short and J 7 bases short, with 18 bases between. The CDR3 nucleotides are TGCAGCGTTGAACGGCAAGTCAGACGAAGTAATGAGCAGTTCTTC. It specifies CSVERQVRRSNEQFF.

V and J are TRBV7-3 and TRBJ2-3; D ambiguous. Per the germline V gene, CDR1 is SGHTA and CDR2 is FQGTGA. V dropped 4 bases and J dropped 3 bases, with 11 bases sitting between them. The CDR3 is 14 residues long. CDR3: CASSSDFRTDTQYF. CDR3 nucleotide sequence: TGTGCCAGCAGCTCCGACTTCAGAACAGATACGCAGTATTTT.

This chain connects TRBV6-1 to TRBJ2-7; the D is unclear. In germline, CDR1 is MNHNS, CDR2 SASEGT. The V gene lost 6 bases and the J gene lost 3 bases, with 3 bases spanning the gap. CDR3 length: 10 amino acids. Here the CDR3 reads CASSYYEQYF. The DNA for the CDR3 is TGTGCCAGCAGCTACTACGAGCAGTACTTC.

The chain recombines TRBV6-6 with TRBJ1-1, with 7 nucleotides matching TRBD1. Germline CDR1 reads MNHNY; CDR2 reads SVGAGI (reference sequence). The CDR3 contains 13 residues. The junction had 11 bases not matched to a gene; V was cut back by 6 bases and J by 10 bases. The CDR3: CASSQTLGTVAFF. The CDR3 DNA sequence: TGTGCCAGCAGCCAGACCCTTGGGACAGTAGCTTTCTTT.

This clone was detected once. The chain carries TRBV10-3 and TRBJ1-5; TRBD1 aligns across 8 bases. Germline trimming cut 6 bases from V and 8 bases from J; bases unmatched to any gene: 6. CDR1 ENHRY and CDR2 SYGVKD come from the germline V gene. This CDR3 is 13 amino acids long. Here the CDR3 DNA reads TGTGCCATCAGGGTCGACAGGGGTGAGCCCCAGCATTTT. Amino acids: CAIRVDRGEPQHF.

This chain connects TRBV2 to TRBJ1-2; D gene unclear. The CDR3 consists of 12 residues. Deletions cut 11 bases from V and 5 bases from J, with 15 bases between. Germline lookup yields CDR1 SNHLY and CDR2 FYNNEI. CDR3 region: CALIAKEYGYTF. DNA of the CDR3: TGTGCCCTCATAGCAAAGGAATATGGCTACACCTTC.

This clone came up a few times. The V call is TRBV7-2, the J call TRBJ2-7; a possible D gene is TRBD2 (5 bases). V dropped 5 bases and J dropped 2 bases, with 16 bases sitting between them. The CDR3 spans 15 residues. Germline V gene data show CDR1 as SGHTA and CDR2 as FQGNSA. CDR3 in amino acids: CASSRTLSGTYEQYF. CDR3 nucleotide sequence: TGTGCCAGCAGCCGAACCCTGAGCGGCACCTACGAGCAGTACTTC.

The rearrangement joins TRBV27 to TRBJ2-3, with D possibly matching TRBD1 (6 bases). Germline CDR1 and CDR2: MNHEY and SMNVEV (reference sequence). The CDR3 is made up of 11 amino acids. V gave up 7 bases and J gave up 9 bases, with 11 bases separating them. CDR3 in DNA: TGTGCCAGCACCCAGGGGTACACGCAGTATTTT. It is translated as CASTQGYTQYF.

CDR3 region: CASSLMVALDTQYF. CDR3 DNA: TGTGCCAGCAGCTTGATGGTTGCATTAGATACGCAGTATTTT. The chain joins TRBV11-1 to TRBJ2-3; D gene ambiguous. Germline V gene data show CDR1 as SGHAT and CDR2 as FQDESV (reference sequence). There are 14 residues in the CDR3. V lost 3 bases and J 5 bases, leaving 12 bases between the germline ends.

The chain employs TRBV6-1 and TRBJ2-5, with a weak D call TRBD2 (7 bases). Germline V CDR1 and CDR2: MNHNS, SASEGT. This CDR3 spans 14 amino acids. V was pared by 8 bases and J by 5 bases, with 18 bases between. Here the CDR3 DNA reads TGTGCCAGCGGGGATGGGGGAGGGGGTGAGACCCAGTACTTC. Its translation is CASGDGGGGETQYF.

The V gene is TRBV19, the J gene TRBJ2-5; D gene unclear. The CDR3 is made up of 14 amino acids. Germline values: CDR1 LNHDA, CDR2 SQIVND (reference sequence). V dropped 3 bases and J dropped 2 bases, with 10 bases sitting between them. As DNA, the CDR3 is TGTGCCAGTAGTATTTTACCGAGACAAGAGACCCAGTACTTC. This encodes CASSILPRQETQYF.